The 29 T cell receptor beta chains reported below all come from one sample, sequenced in a study of identical twins. From the 5' RACE reads, TCRdb called clonotypes with MiXCR, one entry per CDR3 protein. The table lists around 230,000 distinct CDR3 sequences, around 9.6% of them singletons, with about 5.2% in the top ten. The sample taken for sequencing was memory (CD45RO+) T cells sorted from blood. These receptors originate from a woman in her late teens or twenties in good health.

CDR3 residues: CASSSQGNGYTF. The DNA for the CDR3 is TGCGCCAGCAGCTCACAGGGTAATGGCTACACCTTC. The J gene is TRBJ1-2, the V gene TRBV5-1; D perhaps matches TRBD1 (6 bases). V was pared by 3 bases and J by 6 bases, with 9 bases between. From germline, CDR1 is SGHRS and CDR2 YFSETQ. The CDR3 is 12 amino acids.

The sample holds many counts of this clonotype. The chain is built from TRBV12-3 or TRBV12-4 and TRBJ1-2; possibly TRBD1 for D (6 bases). The length of the CDR3 is 14 residues. V shed 6 bases and J shed 5 bases, with 16 bases lying between them. The CDR3 here is CASSRGGAEYGYTF. CDR3 coding DNA: TGTGCCAGCAGCCGGGGGGGGGCAGAATATGGCTACACCTTC.

The sample holds a few counts of this clonotype. V and J are TRBV5-8 and TRBJ1-2; unclear D gene. Trimming pared 0 bases from V and 1 base from J, leaving 10 bases between. The CDR3 runs to 15 residues. Germline CDR1 SGHTS, CDR2 YDEGEE. The CDR3 region is CASSLGAVINYGYTF. DNA of the CDR3: TGTGCCAGCAGCTTGGGGGCAGTTATTAACTATGGCTACACCTTC.

The table lists this clonotype with a few counts. This rearrangement joins TRBV6-2 or TRBV6-3 to TRBJ2-7; 10 bases line up with TRBD1. CDR3 length: 14 amino acids. Trimming took 4 bases from V and 3 from J; bases not matched to a gene: 3. From germline, CDR1 is MNHEY and CDR2 SVGEGT. The DNA for the CDR3 is TGTGCCAGCAGTTCGCGGACAGGGGGCTACGAGCAGTACTTC. The encoded protein is CASSSRTGGYEQYF.

The genes are TRBV9 and TRBJ2-5; 8 positions match TRBD2. The length of the CDR3 is 15 residues. J was trimmed by 7 bases and V by 0 bases; bases with no gene match: 8. Germline CDR1 and CDR2: SGDLS and YYNGEE. The CDR3 nucleotides are TGTGCCAGCAGCGTAGGTCTAGCGGGTGTGGGGACCCAGTACTTC. It yields the protein CASSVGLAGVGTQYF.

This clonotype was seen a handful of times. The gene calls are TRBV7-3 and TRBJ2-5; D unclear. The CDR3 extends over 15 amino acids. Trimming took off 0 bases at V and 5 bases at J, with 13 bases between the two ends. CDR1 is SGHTA and CDR2 is FQGTGA in the germline V gene. CDR3 protein: CASSLTNLGLETQYF. The CDR3, as DNA: TGTGCCAGCAGCTTAACCAATTTAGGGCTGGAGACCCAGTACTTC.

This clonotype was found many times. The V call is TRBV10-3, the J call TRBJ2-1, with D maybe TRBD2 (6 bases). V lost 9 bases and J lost 5, with 8 bases in between. The germline gives CDR1 ENHRY, CDR2 SYGVKD. This CDR3 has 11 amino acids. The CDR3 DNA sequence: TGTGCCATTAGCGGAAACAATGAGCAGTTCTTC. Protein: CAISGNNEQFF.

V is TRBV7-2 and J is TRBJ1-3, with TRBD1 matching 9 bases. The length of the CDR3 is 16 residues. The V segment lost 7 bases and the J segment 2 bases; nucleotides outside the gene matches: 9. The germline gives CDR1 SGHTA, CDR2 FQGNSA. The CDR3 region is CASNKDRGGPGNTIYF. The CDR3 bases are TGTGCCAGCAACAAGGACAGGGGAGGACCTGGAAACACCATATATTTT.

In its sample, this clonotype was seen many times. The chain has TRBV2 and TRBJ2-5, with D uncertain. The CDR3 loop spans 12 amino acids. Germline CDR1 SNHLY, CDR2 FYNNEI. The V gene lost 8 bases and the J gene lost 7 bases, with 14 bases spanning the gap. CDR3 bases: TGTGCCAGCCTCTATTTTTTTGGGACCCAGTACTTC. Translation: CASLYFFGTQYF.

This clonotype was seen more than once but under ten times. The chain joins TRBV11-1 to TRBJ1-4; D unclear. This CDR3 has 14 residues. Trimming cost V 5 bases and J 7 bases, with 14 bases left between them. Germline V CDR1 and CDR2: SGHAT, FQDESV (reference sequence). CDR3 coding DNA: TGTGCCAGCAGCCCCGGACGTGGGAGTGAAAAACTGTTTTTT. Translating it yields CASSPGRGSEKLFF.

Concerning this clonotype: A read error is possible here, since a much larger clone lies one base away. This CDR3 fails to terminate in the conserved phenylalanine or tryptophan, so it likely reflects a read error. This rearrangement joins TRBV10-3 to TRBJ2-2; maybe TRBD2 (6 bases). Germline CDR1 reads ENHRY; CDR2 reads SYGVKD. The CDR3 totals 12 residues. Trimming cost V 7 bases and J 6 bases, with 9 bases left between them. The CDR3 DNA reads as TGTGCCATCACGGAGGGAGCCGGGGAGCTGTTTTCT. Translation gives CAITEGAGELFS.

The rearrangement uses TRBV7-2 and TRBJ2-5; no clear D gene. Deletions cut 4 bases from V and 5 bases from J, with 11 bases between. Germline V gene lookup returns CDR1 SGHTA and CDR2 FQGNSA. This CDR3 has 13 residues. CDR3 amino acids: CASSSMLGETQYF. CDR3 nucleotide sequence: TGTGCCAGCAGCTCTATGTTGGGGGAGACCCAGTACTTC.

This clonotype appeared a few times. The rearrangement joins TRBV1 to TRBJ2-1; the D segment call TRBD2 is taken from the table without a DNA check. TRBV1 is flagged as a pseudogene. CDR3 size: 14 residues. CDR3 sequence (DNA): TGCACCAGCAGCCAAGGGGTCCGGAGGCTTAGGCAGTTCTTC. Its translation: CTSSQGVRRLRQFF.

V is TRBV30 and J is TRBJ2-7; unclear D gene. CDR3 length: 12 amino acids. Germline V gene data show CDR1 as GTSNPN and CDR2 as SVGIG (reference sequence). Between the trimmed V and J ends, which lost 3 bases and 6 bases, there was a span of 12 bases. The CDR3 region is CAWSRGLPEQYF. In DNA, the CDR3 is TGTGCCTGGAGCCGTGGGTTGCCCGAGCAGTACTTC.

This clonotype appeared a few times. This rearrangement joins TRBV9 to TRBJ1-1, with D uncertain. Trimming took off 3 bases at V and 5 bases at J, with 8 bases between the two ends. CDR1 and CDR2 from the germline V gene are SGDLS and YYNGEE. The CDR3 sequence is 12 residues long. Written as DNA, the CDR3 is TGTGCCAGCAGCGCCGTGGGGACTGAAGCTTTCTTT. Amino acid sequence: CASSAVGTEAFF.

The V and J genes are TRBV20-1 and TRBJ2-3, with TRBD2 identical over 9 bases. Trimming removed 6 bases from V and 3 bases from J; junction bases left unmatched: 4. CDR1 DFQATT and CDR2 SNEGSKA come from the germline V gene (reference sequence). This CDR3 contains 13 residues. CDR3 DNA: TGCAGTGCGGCTAGCGGGAAGACAGATACGCAGTATTTT. This sequence encodes CSAASGKTDTQYF.

This clonotype was counted at least ten times. The V call is TRBV9, the J call TRBJ1-6, with unresolved D. The V gene lost 1 base and the J gene lost 7 bases, with 12 bases spanning the gap. CDR1 SGDLS and CDR2 YYNGEE come from the germline V gene. The CDR3 is 15 amino acids. The CDR3 DNA is TGTGCCAGCAGCGTATCCCCCGACGTGAATTCACCCCTCCACTTT. The encoded protein is CASSVSPDVNSPLHF.

In this sample, this clonotype turned up many times. Sequence at one end of the junction differs from germline and may be a read error. This chain uses TRBV11-2 with TRBJ2-5; maybe TRBD2 (5 bases). The germline V gene encodes CDR1 SGHAT and CDR2 FQNNGV. The CDR3 extends over 14 amino acids. The CDR3 nucleotides are TGTGCCAGCAGTTTAGAATCGACGGGGGAGACCCAGTACTTC. Encoded protein: CASSLESTGETQYF.

This chain uses TRBV4-1 with TRBJ2-7; 7 bases are a match to TRBD2. V gave up 1 base and J gave up 3 bases; unmatched junction bases: 9. CDR3 size: 16 residues. Germline CDR1 is MGHRA and CDR2 is YSYEKL. The CDR3 DNA sequence: TGCGCCAGCAGCCAAGTCCCTAGCGGAGGAAACTACGAGCAGTACTTC. Translating it yields CASSQVPSGGNYEQYF.

Ten or more counts support this clonotype. The J gene is TRBJ2-1, the V gene TRBV20-1; D tentatively fits TRBD1 or TRBD2 (7 bases each). V was pared by 6 bases and J by 7 bases, with 19 bases between. This CDR3 has 14 residues. Germline V gives CDR1 DFQATT, CDR2 SNEGSKA (reference sequence). DNA of the CDR3: TGCAGTGCCCGAGCAGGGGGGGCGGTAAATGAGCAGTTCTTC. The encoded protein is CSARAGGAVNEQFF.

V is TRBV20-1 and J is TRBJ2-5, with TRBD2 matching 8 bases. CDR1 DFQATT and CDR2 SNEGSKA come from the germline V gene (reference sequence). The junction had 1 base not matched to a gene; V was cut back by 5 bases and J by 5 bases. This CDR3 is built from 11 residues. The DNA of the CDR3 is TGCAGTGCTTCGGGGGGGGAGACCCAGTACTTC. Translation: CSASGGETQYF.

This clonotype showed up just a few times. The chain employs TRBV27 and TRBJ2-7, with no clear D. The CDR3 contains 14 residues. Germline CDR1 is MNHEY and CDR2 is SMNVEV (reference sequence). V lost 6 bases to trimming and J lost 0 bases, with 12 bases between them. CDR3 in amino acids: CASSRTYSSYEQYF. The CDR3 DNA reads as TGTGCCAGCAGCCGGACCTACAGCTCCTACGAGCAGTACTTC.

The chain joins TRBV29-1 to TRBJ2-3; D is unresolved. Germline V gives CDR1 SQVTM, CDR2 ANQGSEA. The CDR3 has 12 residues. V was trimmed by 6 bases and J by 2 bases, leaving 9 bases between them. The CDR3 nucleotides are TGCAGCGTCGATCACCACACAGATACGCAGTATTTT. This translates into CSVDHHTDTQYF.

V is TRBV5-1 and J is TRBJ1-4; no reliable D call. V was clipped by 3 bases and J by 8 bases, with 14 bases between them. This CDR3 is built from 14 residues. Germline-derived CDR1 and CDR2 are SGHRS and YFSETQ. For the CDR3, the DNA is TGCGCCAGCAGCTGGGCGGGGAAGGGAGAAAAACTGTTTTTT. Amino acid sequence: CASSWAGKGEKLFF.

The genes are TRBV4-2 and TRBJ1-6; D perhaps matches TRBD1 (6 bases). The CDR3 consists of 18 residues. CDR1 is LGHNA, CDR2 YNFKEQ, per germline. With 4 bases removed from V and 7 bases from J, the gap between germline ends came to 23 bases. For the CDR3, the DNA is TGTGCCAGCAGCCTCTCATTTGCGACGGCAGGGGAGAATTCACCCCTCCACTTT. Protein sequence: CASSLSFATAGENSPLHF.

Ten or more counts support this clonotype. This chain connects TRBV27 to TRBJ2-7; D might be TRBD1 (6 bases). The germline V and J ends were trimmed by 1 base and 1 base, with 8 bases remaining between them. CDR1 MNHEY and CDR2 SMNVEV come from the germline V gene (reference sequence). The CDR3 has 14 amino acids. The CDR3 loop reads CASSLWDTSYEQYF. The CDR3 coding sequence is TGTGCCAGCAGTTTATGGGACACTTCCTACGAGCAGTACTTC.

This clonotype was detected ten times or more. The chain carries TRBV4-1 and TRBJ2-7; the match to TRBD2 covers 8 bases. Germline trimming cut 4 bases from V and 3 bases from J; bases unmatched to any gene: 8. The CDR3 has 15 residues. In germline, CDR1 is MGHRA, CDR2 YSYEKL. In nucleotides, the CDR3 is TGCGCCAGCAGCCCCGGGGGGGGCAGAAACTACGAGCAGTACTTC. It specifies CASSPGGGRNYEQYF.

V usage is TRBV7-9 and J usage is TRBJ2-5; weak D call: TRBD1 (6 bases). V shed 5 bases and J shed 4 bases, with 14 bases lying between them. The CDR3 is made up of 14 amino acids. Germline V gene lookup returns CDR1 SEHNR and CDR2 FQNEAQ (reference sequence). In nucleotides, the CDR3 is TGTGCCAGCAGCCCAACAGGGCTAGGAGAGACCCAGTACTTC. It codes for CASSPTGLGETQYF.

This clonotype turned up a few times. The genes are TRBV20-1 and TRBJ1-2; TRBD1 matches at 8 bases. There are 13 residues in the CDR3. Unmatched junction bases numbered 9, after V lost 5 bases and J lost 7 bases. CDR1 and CDR2 (germline): DFQATT, SNEGSKA (reference sequence). This chain's CDR3 is CSARTGRPGGYTF. CDR3 nucleotides: TGCAGTGCTCGGACAGGGAGGCCAGGTGGCTACACCTTC.